This entry lists 31 T cell receptor beta chains sequenced from one sample in a study of cytomegalovirus exposure and HLA in healthy donors. Profiling relied on immunoSEQ multiplex PCR, and the TCRdb table lists in-frame clones only, not all of them. The sample carries around 300,000 clones, around 86% recorded once. The sequencing sample was made of PBMCs. Every receptor here comes from a woman between 18 and 30 years old in good health and CMV-seronegative.

The CDR3, as DNA: TGTGCCAGCTTCCGCGGGAATCAAGAGACCCAGTACTTC. Translation gives CASFRGNQETQYF. V usage is TRBV18 and J usage is TRBJ2-5; D is possibly TRBD2 (6 bases). This CDR3 spans 13 amino acids. CDR1 is KGHSH and CDR2 is LQKENI in the germline V gene. V shed 7 bases and J shed 2 bases, with 11 bases lying between them.

The CDR3 DNA is TGTGCCAGCAGCCTTCGCTGGGAGGTTTACACTGAAGCTTTCTTT. Its translation is CASSLRWEVYTEAFF. This chain uses TRBV14 with TRBJ1-1; D gene ambiguous. Germline V CDR1 and CDR2: SGHDN, FVKESK. The CDR3 totals 15 residues. Trimming shortened V by 4 bases and J by 3 bases, and 15 bases separated the two germline ends.

The rearrangement uses TRBV10-3 and TRBJ2-1; TRBD2 agrees at 13 bases. Germline V CDR1 and CDR2: ENHRY, SYGVKD. CDR3 length: 14 amino acids. The trim removed 6 bases at V and 6 bases at J, leaving 2 bases unmatched. As DNA, the CDR3 is TGTGCCATCAGCGGACTAGCGGGAGTCAATGAGCAGTTCTTC. This translates into CAISGLAGVNEQFF.

This chain connects TRBV7-8 to TRBJ1-6; D uncertain. The CDR3 covers 15 residues. Trimming took off 5 bases at V and 7 bases at J, with 15 bases between the two ends. Germline-derived CDR1 and CDR2 are SGHVS and FQNEAQ. The chain's CDR3 is CASSARVSTNSPLHF. In DNA, the CDR3 is TGTGCCAGCAGCGCCCGGGTCAGCACAAATTCACCCCTCCACTTT.

This clone appeared a single time. V is TRBV19 and J is TRBJ2-2; 7 bases agree with TRBD1. Germline-derived CDR1 and CDR2 are LNHDA and SQIVND (reference sequence). Trimming removed 7 bases from V and 2 bases from J; junction bases left unmatched: 13. CDR3 length equals 17 residues. The CDR3 loop is CASNYWARDSNTGELFF. In DNA form, the CDR3 reads TGTGCCAGTAACTATTGGGCCCGGGACAGCAACACCGGGGAGCTGTTTTTT.

The rearrangement joins TRBV5-1 to TRBJ1-2; D not resolved. CDR1 is SGHRS, CDR2 YFSETQ, per germline. This CDR3 is built from 14 residues. The ends were cut back, 3 bases at V and 2 bases at J, with 11 bases in the middle. Written as DNA, the CDR3 is TGCGCCAGCAGCTCAGCGGAGGAAAACTATGGCTACACCTTC. Translation: CASSSAEENYGYTF.

The chain links TRBV5-4 to TRBJ2-3; D possibly corresponds to TRBD2 (5 bases). The CDR3 totals 14 residues. With 2 bases removed from V and 2 bases from J, the gap between germline ends came to 9 bases. Germline-derived CDR1 and CDR2 are SGHNT and YYREEE (reference sequence). CDR3 sequence: CASSFGVTTDTQYF. The CDR3 DNA reads as TGTGCCAGCAGCTTCGGGGTTACCACAGATACGCAGTATTTT.

The V and J genes are TRBV7-2 and TRBJ2-1, with D maybe TRBD2 (5 bases). Trimming left V 0 bases short and J 6 bases short, with 9 bases between. This CDR3 is built from 14 residues. Germline V gene lookup returns CDR1 SGHTA and CDR2 FQGNSA. CDR3 coding DNA: TGTGCCAGCAGCTTAGCGGGAGCCCCCAATGAGCAGTTCTTC. Translation: CASSLAGAPNEQFF. The complete variable domain, with remaining parts taken from reference TRBV7-2 and TRBJ2-1, reads GAGVSQSPSNKVTEKGKDVELRCDPISGHTALYWYRQSLGQGLEFLIYFQGNSAPDKSGLPSDRFSAERTGGSVSTLTIQRTQQEDSAVYLCASSLAGAPNEQFFGPGTRLTVL.

The J gene is TRBJ2-7, the V gene TRBV6-1, with no clear D. Per germline, CDR1 MNHNS and CDR2 SASEGT. V was pared by 2 bases and J by 5 bases, with 10 bases between. The CDR3 consists of 13 residues. CDR3 nucleotide sequence: TGTGCCAGCAGTGAACACGGGTTAGACGAGCAGTACTTC. Translating it yields CASSEHGLDEQYF.

The chain links TRBV19 to TRBJ2-1; 9 bases line up with TRBD2. Per germline, CDR1 LNHDA and CDR2 SQIVND (reference sequence). With V trimmed by 6 bases and J by 8 bases, 8 bases remained unmatched. This CDR3 region has 14 residues. The chain's CDR3 is CASSTLAGHYEQFF. Written as DNA, the CDR3 is TGTGCCAGTAGCACCCTAGCGGGGCACTATGAGCAGTTCTTC.

This chain connects TRBV6-6 to TRBJ1-2, with D maybe TRBD1 (5 bases). This CDR3 has 11 amino acids. Trimming took 4 bases from V and 13 from J, leaving 13 bases between them. The germline V gene has CDR1 MNHNY and CDR2 SVGAGI (reference sequence). In DNA form, the CDR3 reads TGTGCCAGCAGTTCTAACAGGTTCCGCACCTTC. Amino acid sequence: CASSSNRFRTF.

The chain recombines TRBV30 with TRBJ1-5, with 7 bases identical to TRBD1. This CDR3 comprises 16 residues. After removal of 2 bases from V and 0 bases from J, the junction contained 7 bases not matched to a gene. From germline, CDR1 is GTSNPN and CDR2 SVGIG (reference sequence). The CDR3 nucleotides read TGTGCCTGGAGTTCTGGCCGGACAGGTAGCAATCAGCCCCAGCATTTT. This translates into CAWSSGRTGSNQPQHF.

The chain joins TRBV4-3 to TRBJ2-7; 10 positions match TRBD1. V lost 1 base to trimming and J lost 4 bases; unmatched junction nucleotides: 7. CDR3 length equals 16 residues. In germline, CDR1 is LGHNA, CDR2 YSLEER. In DNA, the CDR3 is TGCGCCAGCAGCCAAGGAGCAGGGACAGGGGTTTACGAGCAGTACTTC. Amino acids: CASSQGAGTGVYEQYF.

In its sample, this clone was seen once. V is TRBV18 and J is TRBJ1-1; weak D call: TRBD1 (6 bases). Germline V lookup: CDR1 KGHSH, CDR2 LQKENI. This CDR3 is 17 amino acids long. V lost 3 bases to trimming and J lost 0 bases, with 17 bases between them. CDR3 in DNA: TGTGCCAGCTCACCCCCCCAGGCAGGGGTCATGAACACTGAAGCTTTCTTT. It yields the protein CASSPPQAGVMNTEAFF.

The chain uses TRBV27 and TRBJ2-7, with 8 bases fitting TRBD1. CDR3 length: 16 residues. V was clipped by 6 bases and J by 6 bases; unmatched bases: 16. Looked up from germline, CDR1 is MNHEY and CDR2 is SMNVEV (reference sequence). This CDR3 is CASSQSGGETPLEQYF. The CDR3 coding sequence is TGTGCCAGCAGCCAATCAGGGGGCGAGACCCCCCTCGAGCAGTACTTC.

This chain joins TRBV7-2 and TRBJ1-5, with 10 positions matching TRBD1. V lost 5 bases, J lost 3 bases, and 7 bases stayed unmatched. Germline CDR1 SGHTA, CDR2 FQGNSA. The CDR3 loop spans 16 amino acids. CDR3 bases: TGTGCCAGCAGCCTACCGGGACAGGGGAACAATCAGCCCCAGCATTTT. It translates to CASSLPGQGNNQPQHF.

The chain couples TRBV7-2 to TRBJ1-5; D may be TRBD1 (6 bases). CDR3 length equals 14 residues. Trimming took 0 bases from V and 7 from J, leaving 10 bases between them. Germline V lookup: CDR1 SGHTA, CDR2 FQGNSA. The CDR3 DNA is TGTGCCAGCAGCTTAGCACAGGGCCGGCAGCCCCAGCATTTT. Encoded protein: CASSLAQGRQPQHF.

The chain employs TRBV6-4 and TRBJ1-2; D remains unclear. V was pared by 5 bases and J by 5 bases, with 6 bases between. Germline values: CDR1 MRHNA, CDR2 SNTAGT. The CDR3 runs to 11 residues. The CDR3 DNA is TGTGCCAGCAGTTCGGGTTATGGCTACACCTTC. This sequence encodes CASSSGYGYTF.

This sequence joins TRBV5-1 and TRBJ2-5; no firm D call. CDR3 size: 11 residues. Germline CDR1 and CDR2: SGHRS and YFSETQ. Trimming took off 6 bases at V and 4 bases at J, with 7 bases between the two ends. The CDR3 sequence: CASILGETQYF. Here the CDR3 DNA reads TGCGCCAGCATCCTAGGAGAGACCCAGTACTTC.

The gene calls are TRBV6-5 and TRBJ1-4; 8 nucleotides agree with TRBD1. V trimming: 6 bases; J trimming: 6 bases; junction bases outside the gene matches: 6. Germline CDR1 and CDR2: MNHEY and SVGAGI. The CDR3 is 14 residues long. CDR3 sequence: CASSPGQGYEKLFF. In DNA, the CDR3 is TGTGCCAGCAGCCCCGGACAGGGTTATGAAAAACTGTTTTTT.

The rearrangement links TRBV27 to TRBJ2-7, with a tentative D call TRBD2 (7 bases). CDR3 length: 14 residues. The V end was cut by 6 bases, the J end by 4 bases, with 16 bases between. CDR1 MNHEY and CDR2 SMNVEV come from the germline V gene (reference sequence). The CDR3 DNA reads TGTGCCAGCAGCCCCCCGGGGGGCAAGTACGAGCAGTACTTC. Its protein product is CASSPPGGKYEQYF.

This clone was seen just once. This chain links TRBV11-2 with TRBJ1-5; TRBD1 is a possible D gene (5 bases). The CDR3 is made up of 18 amino acids. With 1 base removed from V and 0 bases from J, the gap between germline ends came to 16 bases. In germline, CDR1 is SGHAT, CDR2 FQNNGV. In nucleotides, the CDR3 is TGTGCCAGCAGCTTAGCGATTGGGGGGGAATTTAGCAATCAGCCCCAGCATTTT. It encodes CASSLAIGGEFSNQPQHF.

V gene TRBV10-2 combines with J gene TRBJ1-1; the match to TRBD1 covers 7 bases. From germline, CDR1 is WSHSY and CDR2 SAAADI. The CDR3 extends over 14 amino acids. V lost 8 bases and J lost 4; bases outside the gene matches: 10. CDR3 loop: CASGTETLGTEAFF. The DNA of the CDR3 is TGCGCCAGCGGGACAGAGACGTTGGGCACTGAAGCTTTCTTT.

The CDR3 DNA reads TGTGCCAGCAGCCAAAACGCGGGAGGAAAGTACAATGAGCAGTTCTTC. This sequence encodes CASSQNAGGKYNEQFF. The chain recombines TRBV14 with TRBJ2-1, with 8 bases aligning to TRBD2. CDR1 and CDR2 (germline): SGHDN, FVKESK. The CDR3 sequence is 16 residues long. Trimming cost V 2 bases and J 4 bases; bases outside gene matches: 7.

This clone was counted a few times. The genes are TRBV2 and TRBJ1-6; 7 bases agree with TRBD1. With V trimmed by 10 bases and J by 7 bases, 7 bases remained unmatched. The CDR3 loop spans 13 amino acids. CDR1 and CDR2 (germline): SNHLY, FYNNEI. The CDR3 nucleotides are TGTGCCATCGAAGGACAGGTCAATTCACCCCTCCACTTT. It yields the protein CAIEGQVNSPLHF. Combining the CDR3 with reference TRBV2 and TRBJ1-6 gives the whole variable domain EPEVTQTPSHQVTQMGQEVILRCVPISNHLYFYWYRQILGQKVEFLVSFYNNEISEKSEIFDDQFSVERPDGSNFTLKIRSTKLEDSAMYFCAIEGQVNSPLHFGNGTRLTVT.

This clone was observed a single time. The J gene is TRBJ2-5, the V gene TRBV7-8, with 13 nucleotides matching TRBD2. The CDR3 is made up of 17 amino acids. The germline V gene encodes CDR1 SGHVS and CDR2 FQNEAQ. Trimming cost V 1 base and J 5 bases; bases outside gene matches: 7. The CDR3, as DNA: TGTGCCAGCAGCTTAGAACTAGCGGGGGGGCCGGAGGAGACCCAGTACTTC. Its translation is CASSLELAGGPEETQYF.

CDR3: CSVAQGGSTDTQYF. The CDR3 DNA sequence: TGCAGCGTTGCTCAGGGAGGGAGCACAGATACGCAGTATTTT. The chain joins TRBV29-1 to TRBJ2-3; 7 bases map to TRBD2. CDR1 and CDR2 (germline): SQVTM, ANQGSEA. The CDR3 has 14 residues. Germline trimming cut 4 bases from V and 0 bases from J; bases unmatched to any gene: 4.

CDR3 residues: CASSGMGQGNEQYF. The CDR3 bases are TGCGCCAGCAGCGGCATGGGACAGGGGAACGAGCAGTACTTC. The V call is TRBV5-1, the J call TRBJ2-7, with 10 bases that match TRBD1. Germline CDR1 SGHRS, CDR2 YFSETQ. The CDR3 totals 14 residues. The trim removed 4 bases at V and 5 bases at J, leaving 6 bases unmatched.

This clone was recorded only once. This chain links TRBV9 with TRBJ2-1, with D uncertain. The CDR3 has 14 amino acids. Between the trimmed V and J ends, which lost 0 bases and 8 bases, there was a span of 12 bases. The germline CDR1 and CDR2 sequences are SGDLS and YYNGEE. CDR3 protein: CASSVEWSVDEQFF. The CDR3 nucleotides read TGTGCCAGCAGCGTAGAGTGGAGCGTCGATGAGCAGTTCTTC.

The CDR3 protein is CASSPFQAVNYEQYF. In DNA form, the CDR3 reads TGTGCCAGCTCACCATTTCAGGCAGTCAACTACGAGCAGTACTTC. The rearrangement uses TRBV18 and TRBJ2-7; D is undetermined. Germline V gene data show CDR1 as KGHSH and CDR2 as LQKENI. The germline V and J ends were trimmed by 2 bases and 3 bases, with 14 bases remaining between them. This CDR3 has 15 residues. The full variable domain, rest sourced from reference TRBV18 and TRBJ2-7, is NAGVMQNPRHLVRRRGQEARLRCSPMKGHSHVYWYRQLPEEGLKFMVYLQKENIIDESGMPKERFSAEFPKEGPSILRIQQVVRGDSAAYFCASSPFQAVNYEQYFGPGTRLTVT.

This sequence joins TRBV6-1 and TRBJ1-6, with a tentative D call TRBD1 (6 bases). The CDR3 consists of 14 residues. V was shortened by 6 bases and J by 3 bases, with 9 bases between the two germline ends. In germline, CDR1 is MNHNS, CDR2 SASEGT. The CDR3 here is CASRGDNYNSPLHF. In DNA, the CDR3 is TGTGCCAGCAGAGGGGACAACTATAATTCACCCCTCCACTTT.